Given below is one T cell receptor (beta chain) in context. This sample stems from a study of shared clonotypes between healthy human individuals. The split of CD4+ cells yielded CD45RA+ naive and CD45RA-negative memory subsets. Assay: immunoSEQ multiplex PCR; the TCRdb copy retains only in-frame clones and omits some. There are around 750,000 clones in the sample; around 67% occur only once, and 1.5% to 2% lies in the top ten. The V gene's germline CDR1 is DFQATT and CDR2 SNEGSKA (reference sequence). The ends were cut back, 3 bases at V and 3 bases at J, with 5 bases in the middle. The CDR3 contains 11 residues.

The chain recombines TRBV20-1 with TRBJ1-1; D call uncertain. Sequenced sample: memory CD4+ T cells sorted from blood. The subset is: CD45RA-negative fraction. The sequence was collected from a woman in her twenties or thirties in good health. In DNA, the CDR3 is TGCAGTGCTAGTTGGGACACTGAAGCTTTCTTT. As protein: CSASWDTEAFF.